The rows below give T cell receptor beta chains drawn from one sample of a study of blood T cells in healthy people across ages. TCRdb independently ran MiXCR on the 5' RACE reads; one entry per CDR3 protein. The sample holds about 760,000 distinct CDR3 sequences, around 25% seen once. The same sample was also studied in work on T cells of mothers and their children.

The sequenced sample was blood. The source of these receptors is a boy younger than 18 in good health. CDR3s include the opening cysteine and the closing phenylalanine or tryptophan. The D gene is left open where the match is weak. Some rows have no size entry. The others give once, few or many, or a class for an expanded clone.

>TRBV12-3/TRBV12-4|TRBJ2-7|few|-
TGTGCCAGCAGCCCATCTTTACTGGGCCACGAGCAGTACTTC
CASSPSLLGHEQYF
>TRBV2|TRBJ2-7|-|-
TGTGCCAGCGGAGACGGAGCCTACGAGCAGTACTTC
CASGDGAYEQYF
>TRBV4-3|TRBJ1-2|-|-
TGCGCCAGCAGCCACCTCAGGGGCGACAGCTATGGCTACACCTTC
CASSHLRGDSYGYTF
>TRBV29-1|TRBJ2-4|many|-
TGCAGCGTACGCGGGGTGTTAGCCAAAAACATTCAGTACTTC
CSVRGVLAKNIQYF
>TRBV20-1|TRBJ2-5|-|-
TGCAGTGCTAGCGTTTCCGGGGAGACCCAGTACTTC
CSASVSGETQYF
>TRBV11-2|TRBJ1-2|-|-
TGTGCCAGCAGCTTGGGGGGGCCTACTAACTATGGCTACACCTTC
CASSLGGPTNYGYTF
>TRBV6-1|TRBJ2-7|few|TRBD1
TGTGCCAGCAGTGAAGCGGGGACAGGCTACGAGCAGTACTTC
CASSEAGTGYEQYF
>TRBV10-3|TRBJ2-5|few|TRBD2
TGTGCCATCAGTGAGTCTCCGCAGCGGGGGTTCCAAGAGACCCAGTACTTC
CAISESPQRGFQETQYF
>TRBV4-1|TRBJ2-5|few|-
TGCGCCAGCAGCCTCTTACGACAGGTCCAAGAGACCCAGTACTTC
CASSLLRQVQETQYF
>TRBV28|TRBJ1-2|few|-
TGTGCCAGCAGGACACGATTCTATGGCTACACCTTC
CASRTRFYGYTF
>TRBV7-3|TRBJ1-1|-|-
TGTGCCAGCAGCCTCCTGGAGGGCGCTGAAGCTTTCTTT
CASSLLEGAEAFF
>TRBV29-1|TRBJ2-1|-|TRBD2
TGCAGCGTTGAAGTTGGAGGGCGGGAGGGCCCTCGGGAGCAGTTCTTC
CSVEVGGREGPREQFF
>TRBV7-9|TRBJ2-6|-|-
TGTGCCAGCAGCCCAAACGGGGCTGGGGCCAACGTCCTGACTTTC
CASSPNGAGANVLTF
>TRBV20-1|TRBJ1-2|-|-
TGCAGTGCTAGGGAACAGGGCGGTCATGGCTACACCTTC
CSAREQGGHGYTF
>TRBV5-1|TRBJ1-5|-|-
TGCGCCAGCAGGGAATGGGTGAATCAGCCCCAGCATTTT
CASREWVNQPQHF
>TRBV9|TRBJ2-7|-|TRBD2
TGTGCCAGCAGCGGTAGCGGGGGGAGCTACGAGCAGTACTTC
CASSGSGGSYEQYF
>TRBV12-3/TRBV12-4|TRBJ2-6|few|-
TGTGCCAGCAGTTTTGAAAGGGCCCGCTCTGGGGCCAACGTCCTGACTTTC
CASSFERARSGANVLTF
>TRBV20-1|TRBJ1-2|-|-
TGCAGTGCTAGACCGGCCGGGGGGGCTATCTATGGCTACACCTTC
CSARPAGGAIYGYTF
>TRBV12-5|TRBJ2-7|-|-
TGTGCTAGTGGTTCAGGGACACAGGGACGGTCGTCCTACGAGCAGTACTTC
CASGSGTQGRSSYEQYF
>TRBV20-1|TRBJ2-1|-|TRBD2
TGCAGTGCTCAGCGGGGGCCTTACAATGAGCAGTTCTTC
CSAQRGPYNEQFF
>TRBV11-2|TRBJ1-6|few|-
TGTGCCAGCCAACTAGAGAGCTCCTATAATTCACCCCTCCACTTT
CASQLESSYNSPLHF
>TRBV5-1|TRBJ2-1|-|-
TGCGCCAGCAGCGTCCGTTGGGCCAATGAGCAGTTCTTC
CASSVRWANEQFF
>TRBV20-1|TRBJ2-7|-|-
TGCAGTGCCCCGGCTGCGGACCGGGAGTTCGAGCAGTACTTC
CSAPAADREFEQYF
>TRBV7-3|TRBJ2-5|many|-
TGTGCCAGCAGTCAAAACCCCACGCGGGGTGGAGAGACCCAGTACTTC
CASSQNPTRGGETQYF
>TRBV29-1|TRBJ2-1|-|-
TGCAGCGTTGAGGGGGGCGCTCCCAGCTCCTACAATGAGCAGTTCTTC
CSVEGGAPSSYNEQFF
>TRBV7-8|TRBJ2-5|few|-
TGTGCCAGCAGCTTAACCGGAGGGAGTCTATACCAAGAGACCCAGTACTTC
CASSLTGGSLYQETQYF
>TRBV29-1|TRBJ2-1|-|TRBD2
TGCAGCGTTCGAGGAGCGGGGGGGACTAATAATGAGCAGTTCTTC
CSVRGAGGTNNEQFF
>TRBV27|TRBJ2-7|many|-
TGTGCCAGCAGTCCAGGGGACGGGGACTACGAGCAGTACTTC
CASSPGDGDYEQYF
>TRBV20-1|TRBJ2-1|few|TRBD1
TGCAGTGCTAGACCTTTGGGACAGGGGGCCGAGAATGAGCAGTTCTTC
CSARPLGQGAENEQFF
>TRBV7-6|TRBJ2-1|few|-
TGTGCCAGCAGCTCTTCGTTAGACTCTAGCTCCTACAATGAGCAGTTCTTC
CASSSSLDSSSYNEQFF
>TRBV6-2/TRBV6-3|TRBJ2-1|-|TRBD2
TGTGCCAGCAGTTACGGCGGGGGGGGAGTTCATCAGTTCTTC
CASSYGGGGVHQFF
>TRBV7-9|TRBJ2-3|few|TRBD2
TGTGCCAGCAGCGCGACTAGCGATATCAGCACAGATACGCAGTATTTT
CASSATSDISTDTQYF
>TRBV2|TRBJ1-5|-|-
TGTGCCAGCAAGGCGGGGGGGTTTAATCAGCCCCAGCATTTT
CASKAGGFNQPQHF
>TRBV20-1|TRBJ2-1|few|TRBD2
TGCAGTGCTGAAGGGACTAGCGGGTACAATGAGCAGTTCTTC
CSAEGTSGYNEQFF
>TRBV6-5|TRBJ2-5|-|-
TGTGCCAGCAGTTACAGCTTAGCGGAAAACCAAGAGACCCAGTACTTC
CASSYSLAENQETQYF
>TRBV7-2|TRBJ2-1|-|-
TGTGCCAGCAGCTTAGGTTGGCTAAACTACAATGAGCAGTTCTTC
CASSLGWLNYNEQFF
>TRBV7-6|TRBJ2-1|few|TRBD2
TGCGCCAGCAGCCCACAGGATCTTAGAGCGGGAGGGCCCTACAATGAGCAGTTCTTC
CASSPQDLRAGGPYNEQFF
>TRBV20-1|TRBJ2-5|-|-
TGCAGTGCTACGACCGGGACCCGACAGGAGACCCAGTACTTC
CSATTGTRQETQYF
>TRBV7-6|TRBJ2-7|few|TRBD2
TGTGCCAGCAGCAATCCGATAGCGGGAGTTAGGTACGAGCAGTACTTC
CASSNPIAGVRYEQYF
>TRBV28|TRBJ2-3|-|-
TGTGCCAGCATAGTGGGGGGAACGCAGTATTTT
CASIVGGTQYF
>TRBV9|TRBJ2-7|few|-
TGTGCCAGCAGCGCCTCGGACGGAACCTACGAGCAGTACTTC
CASSASDGTYEQYF
>TRBV20-1|TRBJ1-4|-|-
TGCAGTGCTAGCGCAGGACAGTCAACTAATGAAAAACTGTTTTTT
CSASAGQSTNEKLFF
>TRBV27|TRBJ2-3|few|-
TGTGCCAGCAGTGGGGGTATGGGGTGGAATGTTGATACGCAGTATTTT
CASSGGMGWNVDTQYF
>TRBV7-3|TRBJ1-1|few|-
TGTGCCAGCAGCTTATCCGCGCCAGGGGCGGGCACTGAAGCTTTCTTT
CASSLSAPGAGTEAFF
>TRBV7-9|TRBJ2-7|-|TRBD1
TGTGCCAGCAGCCGCCCGACAGGGTCCTTGCCCTATTACGAGCAGTACTTC
CASSRPTGSLPYYEQYF
>TRBV7-6|TRBJ2-3|-|TRBD1
TGTGCCAGCAGCCACCCGGACAGGGGGCAGGTTCCCACAGATACGCAGTATTTT
CASSHPDRGQVPTDTQYF
>TRBV29-1|TRBJ2-1|few|-
TGCAGCGTCGACCCCCGCCAGGGTCAGGACAATGAGCAGTTCTTC
CSVDPRQGQDNEQFF
>TRBV12-3/TRBV12-4|TRBJ1-4|few|TRBD1
TGTGCCAGCAGTTCCAACGACAGGGCCAATGAAAAACTGTTTTTT
CASSSNDRANEKLFF
>TRBV3-1|TRBJ1-1|once|-
TGTGCCAGCAGCCAAGATGAGGGCTTAATGAAAGCTTTCTTT
CASSQDEGLMKAFF
>TRBV7-9|TRBJ2-1|few|-
TGTGCCAGCAGCCCGGCTGGGACCAGAGGGTTCTTC
CASSPAGTRGFF
>TRBV27|TRBJ2-1|-|TRBD2
TGTGCCAGCAGTTCGCCCTTCACCGAGACTAGCAAGGCCAATGAGCAGTTCTTC
CASSSPFTETSKANEQFF
>TRBV7-2|TRBJ2-3|-|-
TGTGCCAGCAGCTTAAAAATCGCTTTTCTCGCGACAGATACGCAGTATTTT
CASSLKIAFLATDTQYF
>TRBV7-6|TRBJ1-1|-|TRBD1
TGTGCCAGCAGCCCAGGGACAGGGGGTTTCATGAACACTGAAGCTTTCTTT
CASSPGTGGFMNTEAFF